This entry features one T cell receptor (beta chain) sequence. Its antigen is undetermined. This record belongs to a study of T cell responses to AZD1222 COVID-19 vaccine. Findings of the study overall: Repertoire collection took place solely once the T cell response had peaked. Among spike-specific TCRs, nearly half reportedly target unmutated variant regions. Donors were mostly white British, more females; clonal diversity possibly underestimated. Across the whole spike, CD4 TCRs peaked at regions 160-218 and 743-854.

Only in-frame clones appear in the TCRdb table, and some are missing; sequencing was by immunoSEQ multiplex PCR. There are about 110,000 clones in the sample; 86% occur only once, and about 3% lies in the top ten. Germline lookup yields CDR1 KGHDR and CDR2 SFDVKD. The CDR3 covers 15 residues. V gave up 5 bases and J gave up 8 bases; unmatched junction bases: 5. Sequencing used peripheral blood, obtained on day 0 of AZD1222 vaccination. The sequence derives from an adult in good health. The J gene is TRBJ2-1, the V gene TRBV24-1, with 13 bases identical to TRBD2. In DNA, the CDR3 is TGTGCCACCAGTGTAACTAGCGGGGGGGTGTATGAGCAGTTCTTC. Translation: CATSVTSGGVYEQFF.